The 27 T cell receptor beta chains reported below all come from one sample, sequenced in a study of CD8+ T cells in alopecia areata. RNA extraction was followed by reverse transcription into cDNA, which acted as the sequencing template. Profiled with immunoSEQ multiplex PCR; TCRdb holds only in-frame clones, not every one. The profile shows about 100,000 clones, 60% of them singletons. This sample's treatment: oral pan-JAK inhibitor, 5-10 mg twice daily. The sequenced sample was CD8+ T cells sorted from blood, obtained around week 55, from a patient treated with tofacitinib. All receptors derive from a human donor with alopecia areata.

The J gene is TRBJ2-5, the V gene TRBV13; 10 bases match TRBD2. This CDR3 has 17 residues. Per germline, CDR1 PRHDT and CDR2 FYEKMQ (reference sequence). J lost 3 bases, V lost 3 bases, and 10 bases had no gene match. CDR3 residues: CASSLGRSSGGKETQYF. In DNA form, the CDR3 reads TGTGCCAGCAGCTTGGGGAGGAGTAGCGGGGGGAAAGAGACCCAGTACTTC.

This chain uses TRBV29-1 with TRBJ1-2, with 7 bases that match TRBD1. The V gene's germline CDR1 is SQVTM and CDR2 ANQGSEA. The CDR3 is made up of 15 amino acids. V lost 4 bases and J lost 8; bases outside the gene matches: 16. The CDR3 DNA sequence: TGCAGCGTTGTGACAGGGTCGCAAGGAACTTGGGGCTACACCTTC. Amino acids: CSVVTGSQGTWGYTF.

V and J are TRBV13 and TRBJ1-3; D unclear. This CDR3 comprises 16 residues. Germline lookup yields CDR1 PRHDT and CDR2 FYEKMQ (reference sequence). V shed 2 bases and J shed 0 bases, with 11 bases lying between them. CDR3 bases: TGTGCCAGCAGCTTAACGTCGGCGGCCTCTGGAAACACCATATATTTT. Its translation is CASSLTSAASGNTIYF.

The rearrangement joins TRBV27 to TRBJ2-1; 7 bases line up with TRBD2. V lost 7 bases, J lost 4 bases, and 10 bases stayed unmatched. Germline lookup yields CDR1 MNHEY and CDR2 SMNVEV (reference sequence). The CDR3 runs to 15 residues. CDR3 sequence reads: CASTPSTGGYNEQFF. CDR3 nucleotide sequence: TGTGCCAGCACCCCTTCGACGGGAGGATACAATGAGCAGTTCTTC.

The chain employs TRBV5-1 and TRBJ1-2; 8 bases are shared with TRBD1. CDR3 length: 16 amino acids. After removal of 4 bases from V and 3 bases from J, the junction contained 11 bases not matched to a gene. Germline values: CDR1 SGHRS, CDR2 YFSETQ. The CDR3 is CASSQDPTGDDYGYTF. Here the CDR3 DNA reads TGCGCCAGCAGCCAGGATCCGACAGGGGACGACTATGGCTACACCTTC.

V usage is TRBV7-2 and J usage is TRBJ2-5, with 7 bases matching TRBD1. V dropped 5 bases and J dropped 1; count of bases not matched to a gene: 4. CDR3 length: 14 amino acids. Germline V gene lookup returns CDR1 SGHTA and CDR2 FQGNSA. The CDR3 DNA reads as TGTGCCAGCAGCCGAACAGGGGTCCAAGAGACCCAGTACTTC. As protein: CASSRTGVQETQYF. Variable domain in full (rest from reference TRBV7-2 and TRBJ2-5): GAGVSQSPSNKVTEKGKDVELRCDPISGHTALYWYRQSLGQGLEFLIYFQGNSAPDKSGLPSDRFSAERTGGSVSTLTIQRTQQEDSAVYLCASSRTGVQETQYFGPGTRLLVL.

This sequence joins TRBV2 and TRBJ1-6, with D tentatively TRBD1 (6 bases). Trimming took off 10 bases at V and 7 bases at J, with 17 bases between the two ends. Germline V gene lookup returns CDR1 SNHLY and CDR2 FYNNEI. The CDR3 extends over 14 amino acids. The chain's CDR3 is CATRGGRGNSPLHF. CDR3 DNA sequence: TGTGCCACTCGCGGGGGGCGAGGCAATTCACCCCTCCACTTT.

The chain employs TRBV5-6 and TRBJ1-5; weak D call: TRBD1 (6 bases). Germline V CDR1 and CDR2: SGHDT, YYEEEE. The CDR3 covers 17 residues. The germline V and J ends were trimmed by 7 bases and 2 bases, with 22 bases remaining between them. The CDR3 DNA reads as TGTGCCAGCTCCCTGGCAGGGGAAGGTCAGGGCAATCAGCCCCAGCATTTT. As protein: CASSLAGEGQGNQPQHF.

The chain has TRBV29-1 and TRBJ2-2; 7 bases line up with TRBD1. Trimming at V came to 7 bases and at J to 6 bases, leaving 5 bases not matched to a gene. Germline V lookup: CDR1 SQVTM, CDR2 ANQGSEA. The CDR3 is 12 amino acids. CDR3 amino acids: CSASTGPGELFF. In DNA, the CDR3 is TGCAGCGCCTCGACAGGGCCCGGGGAGCTGTTTTTT.

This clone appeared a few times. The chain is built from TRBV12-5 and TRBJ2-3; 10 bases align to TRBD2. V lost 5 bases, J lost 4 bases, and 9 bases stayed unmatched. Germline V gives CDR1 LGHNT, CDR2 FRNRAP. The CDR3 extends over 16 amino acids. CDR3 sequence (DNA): TGTGCTAGTGGTATCCGACCAAGCGGGGGGGCAGATACGCAGTATTTT. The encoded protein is CASGIRPSGGADTQYF. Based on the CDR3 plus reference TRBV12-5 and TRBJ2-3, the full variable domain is DARVTQTPRHKVTEMGQEVTMRCQPILGHNTVFWYRQTMMQGLELLAYFRNRAPLDDSGMPKDRFSAEMPDATLATLKIQPSEPRDSAVYFCASGIRPSGGADTQYFGPGTRLTVL.

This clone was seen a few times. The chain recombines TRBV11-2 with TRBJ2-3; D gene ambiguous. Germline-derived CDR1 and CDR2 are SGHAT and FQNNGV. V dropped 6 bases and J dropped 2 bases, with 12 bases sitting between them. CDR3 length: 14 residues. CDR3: CASRLDGLTDTQYF. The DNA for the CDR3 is TGTGCCAGCAGGTTGGACGGGCTCACAGATACGCAGTATTTT.

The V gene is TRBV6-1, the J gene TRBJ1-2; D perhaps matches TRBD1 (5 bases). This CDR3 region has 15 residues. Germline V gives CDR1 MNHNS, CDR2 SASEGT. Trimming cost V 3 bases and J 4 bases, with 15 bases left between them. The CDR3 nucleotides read TGTGCCAGCAGTGATCCCCTTCAGGGAATCTATGGCTACACCTTC. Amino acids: CASSDPLQGIYGYTF.

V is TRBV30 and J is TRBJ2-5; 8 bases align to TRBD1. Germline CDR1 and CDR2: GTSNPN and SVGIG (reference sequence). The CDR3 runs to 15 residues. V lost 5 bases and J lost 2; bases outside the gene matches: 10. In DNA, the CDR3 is TGTGCCTGGTCTATCCCACAGGGGGGTCAAGAGACCCAGTACTTC. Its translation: CAWSIPQGGQETQYF.

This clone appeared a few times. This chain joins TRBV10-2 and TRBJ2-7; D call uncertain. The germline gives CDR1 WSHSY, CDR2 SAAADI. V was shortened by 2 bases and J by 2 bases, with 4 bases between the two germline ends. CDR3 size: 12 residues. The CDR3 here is CASSETAYEQYF. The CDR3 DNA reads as TGCGCCAGCAGTGAGACGGCCTACGAGCAGTACTTC.

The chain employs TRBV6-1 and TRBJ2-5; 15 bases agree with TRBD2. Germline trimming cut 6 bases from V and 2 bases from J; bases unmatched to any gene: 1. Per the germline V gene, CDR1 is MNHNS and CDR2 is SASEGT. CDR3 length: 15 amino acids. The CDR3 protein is CASSGLAGGQETQYF. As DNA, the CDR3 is TGTGCCAGCAGCGGACTAGCGGGGGGGCAAGAGACCCAGTACTTC.

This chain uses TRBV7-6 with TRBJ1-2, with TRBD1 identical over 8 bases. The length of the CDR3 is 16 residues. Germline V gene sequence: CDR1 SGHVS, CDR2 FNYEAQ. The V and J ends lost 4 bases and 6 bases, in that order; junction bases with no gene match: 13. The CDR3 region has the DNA TGTGCCAGCAGCTCCCGGACAGGGAGGGCTATGGATGGCTACACCTTC. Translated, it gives CASSSRTGRAMDGYTF.

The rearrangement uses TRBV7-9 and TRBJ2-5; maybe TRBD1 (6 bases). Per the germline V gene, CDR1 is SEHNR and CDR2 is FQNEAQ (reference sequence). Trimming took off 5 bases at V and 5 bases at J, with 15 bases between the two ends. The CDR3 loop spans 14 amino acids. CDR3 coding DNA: TGTGCCAGCAGCCCAGGGGTTGGTTGGGAGACCCAGTACTTC. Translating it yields CASSPGVGWETQYF.

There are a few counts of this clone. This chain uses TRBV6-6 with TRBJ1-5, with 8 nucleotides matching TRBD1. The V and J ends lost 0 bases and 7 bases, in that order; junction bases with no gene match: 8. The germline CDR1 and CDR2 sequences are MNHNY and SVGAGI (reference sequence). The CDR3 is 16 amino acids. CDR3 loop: CASSYSDRAWVQPQHF. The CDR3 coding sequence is TGTGCCAGCAGTTACTCGGACAGGGCCTGGGTGCAGCCCCAGCATTTT.

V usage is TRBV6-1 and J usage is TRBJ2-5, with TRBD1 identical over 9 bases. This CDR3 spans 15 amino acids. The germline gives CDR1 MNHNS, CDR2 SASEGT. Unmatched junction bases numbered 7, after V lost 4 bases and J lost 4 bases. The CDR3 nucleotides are TGTGCCAGCAGTGGAGGGACAGGGTGGGCAGAGACCCAGTACTTC. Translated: CASSGGTGWAETQYF.

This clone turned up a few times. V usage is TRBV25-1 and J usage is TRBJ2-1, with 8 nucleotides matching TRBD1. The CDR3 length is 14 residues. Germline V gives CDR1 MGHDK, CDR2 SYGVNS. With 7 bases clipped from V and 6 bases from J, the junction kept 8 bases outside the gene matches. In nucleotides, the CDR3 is TGTGCCAGCACAAGGACAGGGAGATCCAATGAGCAGTTCTTC. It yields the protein CASTRTGRSNEQFF.

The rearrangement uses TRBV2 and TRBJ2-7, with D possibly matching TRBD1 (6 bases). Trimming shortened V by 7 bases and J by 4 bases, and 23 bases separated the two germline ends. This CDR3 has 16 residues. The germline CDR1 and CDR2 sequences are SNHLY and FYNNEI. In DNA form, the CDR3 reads TGTGCCAGCACCTTCGCCGTCGGACAGCCGACTTACGAGCAGTACTTC. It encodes CASTFAVGQPTYEQYF.

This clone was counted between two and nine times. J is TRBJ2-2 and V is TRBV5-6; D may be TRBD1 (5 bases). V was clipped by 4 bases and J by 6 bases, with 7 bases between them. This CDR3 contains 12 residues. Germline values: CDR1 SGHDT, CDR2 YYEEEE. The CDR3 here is CASSQGSGELFF. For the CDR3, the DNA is TGTGCCAGCAGCCAGGGATCCGGGGAGCTGTTTTTT.

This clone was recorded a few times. The CDR3 DNA is TGCAGCGGAACTGGCGCGGATACGCAGTATTTT. Protein sequence: CSGTGADTQYF. The chain recombines TRBV29-1 with TRBJ2-3; unclear D gene. This CDR3 region has 11 residues. Germline lookup yields CDR1 SQVTM and CDR2 ANQGSEA. V lost 7 bases and J 6 bases, leaving 11 bases between the germline ends.

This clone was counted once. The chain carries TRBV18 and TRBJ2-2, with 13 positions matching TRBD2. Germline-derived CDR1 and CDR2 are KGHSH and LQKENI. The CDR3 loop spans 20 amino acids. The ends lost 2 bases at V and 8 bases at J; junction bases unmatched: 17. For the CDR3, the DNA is TGTGCCAGCTCACCAGGACTAGCGGGGGAGATCGTAAAGCCGTCGGGGGAGCTGTTTTTT. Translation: CASSPGLAGEIVKPSGELFF.

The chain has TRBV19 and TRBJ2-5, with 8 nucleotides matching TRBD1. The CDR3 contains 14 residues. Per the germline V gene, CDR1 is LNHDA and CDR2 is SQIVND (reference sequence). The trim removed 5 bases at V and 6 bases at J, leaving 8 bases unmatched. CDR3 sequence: CASSVGQGAKTQYF. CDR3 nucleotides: TGTGCCAGTAGTGTCGGGCAGGGGGCAAAGACCCAGTACTTC.

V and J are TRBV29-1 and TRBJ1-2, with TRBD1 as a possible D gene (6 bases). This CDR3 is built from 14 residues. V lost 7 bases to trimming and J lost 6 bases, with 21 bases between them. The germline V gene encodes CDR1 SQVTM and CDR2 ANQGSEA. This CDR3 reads CSAEGSGELNGYTF. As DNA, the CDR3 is TGCAGCGCCGAGGGGTCAGGGGAGTTGAATGGCTACACCTTC.

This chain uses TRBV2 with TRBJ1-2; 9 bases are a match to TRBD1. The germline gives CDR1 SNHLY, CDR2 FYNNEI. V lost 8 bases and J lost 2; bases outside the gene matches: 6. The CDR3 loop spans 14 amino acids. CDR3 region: CASPSGQGNYGYTF. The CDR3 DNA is TGTGCCAGCCCAAGTGGACAGGGGAACTATGGCTACACCTTC. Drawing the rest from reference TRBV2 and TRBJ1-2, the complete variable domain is EPEVTQTPSHQVTQMGQEVILRCVPISNHLYFYWYRQILGQKVEFLVSFYNNEISEKSEIFDDQFSVERPDGSNFTLKIRSTKLEDSAMYFCASPSGQGNYGYTFGSGTRLTVV.